This T cell receptor beta chain was profiled in a study of identical twins. Study-level findings and limits: The conclusions drew on cross-sectional statistical analysis instead of tracking the same donors.

The germline CDR1 and CDR2 sequences are MGHRA and YSYEKL. This CDR3 region has 16 residues. Trimming cost V 0 bases and J 8 bases; bases outside gene matches: 10. Notes on this clonotype: The target antigen is unknown.

TCRdb recomputed calls from the 5' RACE reads with MiXCR, one row per CDR3 protein. The sample carries 1.5 million to 2 million distinct CDR3 sequences, more than 30% recorded once. The chain recombines TRBV4-1 with TRBJ2-1, with 7 positions matching TRBD2. The sequencing input was cord blood. The sequence was obtained from a newborn girl in good health. The CDR3 reads CASSQDLWGRGDEQFF. In nucleotides, the CDR3 is TGCGCCAGCAGCCAAGATCTATGGGGTCGGGGGGATGAGCAGTTCTTC.